This T cell receptor beta chain appears in the sequencing data of a study of Graves' ophthalmopathy and Graves' hyperthyroidism (dated by TCRdb to between 2018 and 2020). Broadly, across the study: Peripheral blood samples were taken at the time of initial diagnosis, before any treatment was given. An independent validation cohort was composed of around 19 hyperthyroidism patients and 17 patients who later progressed from hyperthyroidism to ophthalmopathy. Following sampling, methimazole starting at 30 mg daily was administered to hyperthyroidism patients, and high-dose intravenous methylprednisolone was administered to ophthalmopathy patients. The roughly 100 discovery patients were divided at random into training and test sets in a 7:3 ratio. In total, around 140 blood samples were TCR-sequenced: some 40 ophthalmopathy, some 75 hyperthyroidism and approximately 17 hyperthyroidism-to-ophthalmopathy patients. To explore V-J signatures that distinguish ophthalmopathy from hyperthyroidism, a discovery set of around 100 patients was enrolled, made up of 40 to 45 with ophthalmopathy and 57 with stable hyperthyroidism. In six hyperthyroidism patients, the T-cell repertoire of thyroid tissue was compared with the T-cell repertoire of blood. TCR beta repertoire signatures were used to distinguish Graves' ophthalmopathy from Graves' hyperthyroidism and to predict progression to ophthalmopathy. Beyond this particular receptor, the publication reports: In validation, the model predicted ophthalmopathy progression with about 70% sensitivity and roughly 72% specificity; 12 predicted patients were CT-confirmed with GO in a median of about 6.1 months. The 13-signature model separated ophthalmopathy from stable hyperthyroidism with approximately 85% sensitivity and approximately 83% specificity in cross-validation, and 80%/75% in the test set. Most of the expanded thyroid clonotypes with a frequency above 0.001 were also detected in blood, and it was suggested that the thyroid immune response may be reflected by blood repertoires. No statistical method was used to predetermine the sample size, and group allocation was not hidden from the investigators.

Ophthalmopathy patients were characterized by moderately to severely active disease, a Clinical Activity Score of at least 3, a NOSPECS grade of at least 4, and a disease duration under 3 months. Patients were excluded if they had other autoimmune diseases, uncontrolled infections, pregnancy or lactation. Diagnosis was based on clinical symptoms, serum thyroxine, TRAb, thyroid ultrasound and orbital computed tomography. Using Ficoll-Paque density gradient centrifugation, PBMCs were isolated from about 9.4 ml of fresh peripheral blood. Total RNA was extracted using Trizol reagent, and RNA quality was checked on an Agilent 2100 Bioanalyzer. For repertoire sequencing, TCR beta CDR3 regions were amplified from RNA transcripts. The first round of RT-PCR was done with HTBI primers and the Qiagen OneStep RT-PCR kit, and was followed by a second round of multiplex PCR, then size selection and purification. Libraries were sequenced on an Illumina HiSeq2000 using paired-end 100 bp reads. The study's processing was this. SOAPnuke was used to process the reads, throwing out any read that had adapters, had uncalled bases, had a mean Phred below 15, or lacked an exact constant-primer or identifier match. High-quality paired reads were merged with COPE v1.2.5. Unique nucleotide sequences were defined as clonotypes and aligned to IMGT TRB V, D and J references using MiTCR v1.1. The analysis was limited to V-J combinations with a frequency above 0.0001, which together covered approximately 99% of repertoires. For each V-J combination, a TCR clonal expansion and chaos score was defined as the ratio of F50 clonal expansion to chaos observed in the TCRdist matrix. Welch's t-statistics and random forest were used to narrow the features down to more than 10 V-J combinations, which were then fed into a naive Bayes classifier. Thyroid-blood repertoire similarity was quantified with the Morisita-Horn index. TCRdb reworked the public reads: Q25 trimming with fastp, MiXCR clone assembly, productive beta chains retained. Each CDR3 protein gets just one entry, which takes the most common genes and DNA from the rows behind it. TCRdb's processing, not the study's, gives the V and J calls here. Here the sample has some 210,000 distinct CDR3 sequences; just under 30% occur a single time. The top ten hold 8.5% to 9.5% of the sample.

This clonotype was detected many times. The clone's antigen remains unknown. Nothing much larger sits one base from this clone, and base qualities are not available. What was sequenced was peripheral blood. The receptor was isolated from a middle-aged man with Graves' ophthalmopathy. Donor details come from another sample of the same person, matched by shared clones.

DNA sequence: TGTGCCAGCGCGGGGGGTTGGGAGACCCAGTACTTC. This gives the protein CASAGGWETQYF. This receptor chain uses TRBV11-3 and TRBJ2-5; 8 central bases correspond to TRBD2. From a lookup of the germline V gene, CDR1 and CDR2 are SGHNT and YENEEA. The CDR3 holds 12 amino acids from the cysteine to the phenylalanine. Here the CDR3 DNA is all that survives: 36 bases in frame from base 1. Here V drops 8 bases and J drops 5 bases, and the junction holds 4 bases not matched to any gene.